The rows below give T cell receptor beta chains drawn from one sample of a study of blood T cell repertoires in COVID-19. Libraries were prepared by immunoSEQ multiplex PCR; TCRdb keeps only in-frame clonotypes and omits some of them. The repertoire includes about 150,000 clones, approximately 83% of them detected once, and over 5% sits in the top ten. Specimen: PBMCs or T cells enriched from blood (not recorded which). All receptors derive from a man in his 70s who had been exposed to COVID-19. Each CDR3 is given with its conserved first and last residue. D genes are given only for firm matches. A clone size is listed for some rows: how often the clone was seen (once, few, many), or a class if it is expanded.

cdr3_nt: TGTGCCAGCAGTGCTGCCAGCTCCTACAATGAGCAGTTCTTC
cdr3_aa: CASSAASSYNEQFF
v_call: TRBV2
d_call: NA
j_call: TRBJ2-1
clone_size: once

cdr3_nt: TGTGCCAGCAGGTGGGGGGAGGACACTGAAGCTTTCTTT
cdr3_aa: CASRWGEDTEAFF
v_call: TRBV2
d_call: NA
j_call: TRBJ1-1
clone_size: NA

cdr3_nt: TGTGCCAGCAGCCAGACAGGGTCGACGGGAGATACGCAGTATTTT
cdr3_aa: CASSQTGSTGDTQYF
v_call: TRBV28
d_call: TRBD1
j_call: TRBJ2-3
clone_size: NA

cdr3_nt: TGTGCCAGCAGCCGGACTTCCTACGAGCAGTACTTC
cdr3_aa: CASSRTSYEQYF
v_call: TRBV2
d_call: NA
j_call: TRBJ2-7
clone_size: NA

cdr3_nt: TGTGCCAGCAGTTTAGGGGGGTATAATGAAAAACTGTTTTTT
cdr3_aa: CASSLGGYNEKLFF
v_call: TRBV28
d_call: NA
j_call: TRBJ1-4
clone_size: once

cdr3_nt: TGTGCCAGCTCACTGCCGGGACAGGGACCCTACGAGCAGTACTTC
cdr3_aa: CASSLPGQGPYEQYF
v_call: TRBV18
d_call: TRBD1
j_call: TRBJ2-7
clone_size: NA

cdr3_nt: TGCGCCAGCAGCCAAGAAGGGACAGGGGGCAATCAGCCCCAGCATTTT
cdr3_aa: CASSQEGTGGNQPQHF
v_call: TRBV4-1
d_call: TRBD1
j_call: TRBJ1-5
clone_size: NA

cdr3_nt: TGTGCCAGCAGCTTAGTGACAGGGAATTATGGCTACACCTTC
cdr3_aa: CASSLVTGNYGYTF
v_call: TRBV11-2
d_call: TRBD1
j_call: TRBJ1-2
clone_size: NA

cdr3_nt: TGTGCCAGCAGTGGACAGGGGTATTCCTACGAGCAGTACTTC
cdr3_aa: CASSGQGYSYEQYF
v_call: TRBV2
d_call: TRBD1
j_call: TRBJ2-7
clone_size: NA

cdr3_nt: TGTGCCAGCAGCGCGGCAGGAGGGCGCGAGCAGTACTTC
cdr3_aa: CASSAAGGREQYF
v_call: TRBV9
d_call: NA
j_call: TRBJ2-7
clone_size: NA

cdr3_nt: TGTGCCAGCAGCCTCGGGACAGGCTACGAGCAGTACTTC
cdr3_aa: CASSLGTGYEQYF
v_call: TRBV7-2
d_call: TRBD1
j_call: TRBJ2-7
clone_size: once

cdr3_nt: TGTGCCACCAGTGGCCGCGGGGCCACCGAGACCCAGTACTTC
cdr3_aa: CATSGRGATETQYF
v_call: TRBV24-1
d_call: NA
j_call: TRBJ2-5
clone_size: once

cdr3_nt: TGTGCCAGCAGCCAAGCCGGACTTGCACTCTCCTACGAGCAGTACTTC
cdr3_aa: CASSQAGLALSYEQYF
v_call: TRBV14
d_call: NA
j_call: TRBJ2-7
clone_size: NA

cdr3_nt: TGTGCCAGCTCCCTGGACAGATCCTACGAGCAGTACTTC
cdr3_aa: CASSLDRSYEQYF
v_call: TRBV18
d_call: NA
j_call: TRBJ2-7
clone_size: few

cdr3_nt: TGTGCCAGCCCCAGGGCCACCGGGACAGGGAACACTGAAGCTTTCTTT
cdr3_aa: CASPRATGTGNTEAFF
v_call: TRBV28
d_call: TRBD1
j_call: TRBJ1-1
clone_size: few

cdr3_nt: TGCGCCAGCAGCAGGACAGGGGGCAATGGCTACACCTTC
cdr3_aa: CASSRTGGNGYTF
v_call: TRBV10-2
d_call: TRBD1
j_call: TRBJ1-2
clone_size: NA

cdr3_nt: TGTGCCAGTAGTATAGATCCGGCGGTTTTACAGCCCCAGCATTTT
cdr3_aa: CASSIDPAVLQPQHF
v_call: TRBV19
d_call: NA
j_call: TRBJ1-5
clone_size: NA

cdr3_nt: TGTGCCAGCAGCGTAACCGGACAGCTCAATCAGCCCCAGCATTTT
cdr3_aa: CASSVTGQLNQPQHF
v_call: TRBV9
d_call: NA
j_call: TRBJ1-5
clone_size: NA

cdr3_nt: TGTGCCAGCAGTGAATCTCCAGGGGCCAGCCTTATCTATGGCTACACCTTC
cdr3_aa: CASSESPGASLIYGYTF
v_call: TRBV25-1
d_call: NA
j_call: TRBJ1-2
clone_size: NA

cdr3_nt: TGTGCCAGCAGCCCTGGGACTTCACTGGGCTATGGCTACACCTTC
cdr3_aa: CASSPGTSLGYGYTF
v_call: TRBV28
d_call: NA
j_call: TRBJ1-2
clone_size: NA

cdr3_nt: TGTGCCAGCAGTTTATGGACTCCTAGCGAGGGAAGCAATGAGCAGTTCTTC
cdr3_aa: CASSLWTPSEGSNEQFF
v_call: TRBV28
d_call: NA
j_call: TRBJ2-1
clone_size: NA

cdr3_nt: TGTGCCAGCAGCTTGACGGGATATACAACTAATGAAAAACTGTTTTTT
cdr3_aa: CASSLTGYTTNEKLFF
v_call: TRBV11-2
d_call: NA
j_call: TRBJ1-4
clone_size: NA

cdr3_nt: TGCAGCAGTAACAGGGGAACAAACAATGAGCAGTTCTTC
cdr3_aa: CSSNRGTNNEQFF
v_call: TRBV29-1
d_call: TRBD1
j_call: TRBJ2-1
clone_size: NA

cdr3_nt: TGTGCCAGCAGCTGGGACAGGGCTGCTGGGGCCAACGTCCTGACTTTC
cdr3_aa: CASSWDRAAGANVLTF
v_call: TRBV7-3
d_call: TRBD1
j_call: TRBJ2-6
clone_size: NA

cdr3_nt: TGTGCCAGCAGCGTGGGAGACAGGGCCACGGAGACCCAGTACTTC
cdr3_aa: CASSVGDRATETQYF
v_call: TRBV9
d_call: TRBD1
j_call: TRBJ2-5
clone_size: NA

cdr3_nt: TGTGCCAGTAGTCCAACAGGTAGCTATCAGCCCCAGCATTTT
cdr3_aa: CASSPTGSYQPQHF
v_call: TRBV19
d_call: NA
j_call: TRBJ1-5
clone_size: NA

cdr3_nt: TGTGCCAGCAGTTTGGGGACTAGCATTTCCTACGAGCAGTACTTC
cdr3_aa: CASSLGTSISYEQYF
v_call: TRBV28
d_call: TRBD2
j_call: TRBJ2-7
clone_size: NA

cdr3_nt: TGTGCCAGCAGTTCCCCATTGAACACTGAAGCTTTCTTT
cdr3_aa: CASSSPLNTEAFF
v_call: TRBV28
d_call: NA
j_call: TRBJ1-1
clone_size: once